This TCR beta chain was documented in a study of cytomegalovirus exposure and HLA in healthy donors. Germline values: CDR1 SGDLS, CDR2 YYNGEE. CDR3 length: 14 amino acids. V was shortened by 0 bases and J by 4 bases, with 10 bases between the two germline ends. Vbeta (60) and Jbeta (13) primers were used in the PCR. The table came from immunoSEQ multiplex PCR; TCRdb's copy has only in-frame clones and leaves some out. The table lists fewer than 95,000 clones, 60% to 75% of them singletons. Source material: PBMCs. The V gene is TRBV9, the J gene TRBJ1-1, with unresolved D. The clonotype originates from a woman aged 40 to 50 in good health and CMV-seropositive. CDR3 DNA: TGTGCCAGCAGCGTAGACCAGTTGCCCACTGAAGCTTTCTTT. Protein product: CASSVDQLPTEAFF. Filled out from reference TRBV9 and TRBJ1-1, the complete variable domain reads DSGVTQTPKHLITATGQRVTLRCSPRSGDLSVYWYQQSLDQGLQFLIQYYNGEERAKGNILERFSAQQFPDLHSELNLSSLELGDSALYFCASSVDQLPTEAFFGQGTRLTVV.